This T cell receptor (beta chain) was profiled in a study of T-cell memory formation after mild COVID-19 (dated by TCRdb to about 2021). Background on the whole study: Most TCR sequence clusters were specific to one of the two donors. Two young, previously healthy adult volunteers made up the cohort, one male and one female. T-cell clones expanding and contracting after mild COVID-19 in two donors were tracked by longitudinal TCRalpha and TCRbeta repertoire sequencing. Broader findings and caveats from the paper: Clones contracting from day 15 to 85 had balanced CD4/CD8 phenotypes, while a second wave expanding from day 15 to 37 was biased towards CD4+. Only two mild cases were covered in the study, and larger cohorts including severe cases with pre-infection samples were considered necessary. Some responding clones were detected in pre-infection memory, which suggested that pre-existing cross-reactive memory T cells had joined the SARS-CoV-2 response. SARS-CoV-2 specificity of the second-wave clones peaking on day 37 was not confirmed. Contracting CD4+ clones turned up mainly in the CM and EM memory subsets, whereas EMRA was where CD8+ clones were enriched.

This clonotype turned up a few times. This clone's antigen is unknown. No base-level quality is on record; no much larger clone is a single base apart. Ficoll-Paque density gradient centrifugation was the method used to isolate PBMCs. TCRdb records Illumina NovaSeq 6000 as the sequencer. TCRalpha and TCRbeta cDNA libraries were built by 5'RACE with constant-segment primers, adding sample barcodes and unique molecular identifiers. RNA was extracted from every sample with Trizol reagent. Amplification of the libraries took two PCR steps, and the second step added a second sample barcode plus Illumina TruSeq adapters. The libraries were sequenced on an Illumina NovaSeq using 2 x 150 bp paired-end reads. Processing in the source paper ran as follows. With migec v1.2.7, reads were demultiplexed and then collapsed into UMI-guided consensus sequences. Using mixcr v2.1.11, the UMI consensuses were aligned to TRA and TRB V and J templates and assembled into clonotypes. Clonotypes were classified as expanded or contracted when called significant by both edgeR and NoisET, with noise models trained on biological replicates. edgeR calls used a false discovery rate-adjusted p below 0.01 and a log2 fold-change threshold of 1. PCA with hierarchical clustering of max-normalized trajectories of the 1000 most abundant clonotypes was used as exploratory dynamics analysis. Separately sequenced CD4+ and CD8+ repertoires were used to assign the CD4 or CD8 phenotype of responding clones. Using fastp at Q25 and MiXCR, TCRdb reprocessed the public reads and kept productive beta chains. One record per CDR3 amino acid sequence lists the most common genes and DNA. Here the V and J calls rest on TCRdb's processing, not on the authors' analysis. In this sample the table shows a few hundred thousand distinct CDR3 sequences, more than 20% of which occur a single time. Roughly an eighth of the sample belongs to the ten largest clones.

Trimming leaves V shorter by 0 bases and J shorter by 4 bases, with the junction holding 7 bases beyond the gene matches. Per the germline V gene (reference sequence), DFQATT is the CDR1 and SNEGSKA is the CDR2. The CDR3 spans 16 residues, from the cysteine through the phenylalanine. Kept here is only the CDR3 DNA, which spans 48 bases and is read in frame from base 1. The clonotype comes from an adult woman who had mild COVID-19 (a few samples of this study predate the infection). The sample titles of this study are shuffled in the database, so cell type and time point are left out; the donor was told from shared clones. This chain is built from TRBV20-1 and TRBJ2-2; a stretch of 8 junction bases matches TRBD1. Source material: PBMCs or a T cell subset sorted from them (not recorded which). The CDR3 is CSARDFGRGRTGELFF. The DNA reads TGCAGTGCTAGAGATTTCGGCAGGGGGCGCACCGGGGAGCTGTTTTTT.